The next 21 T cell receptor beta chains were all read from a single sample in a study of T cells in Graves' hyperthyroidism and ophthalmopathy. Amplification of TCR beta CDR3 regions used RNA as the template. The TCR CDR3 first-round RT-PCR relied on the HTBI primer set. TCRdb processed the multiplex PCR reads anew with MiXCR; each CDR3 protein has one entry. The sample yields hundreds of thousands of distinct CDR3 sequences, roughly 24% seen once. What was sequenced was blood. The receptors were sampled from a woman in her 30s with Graves' ophthalmopathy.

This clonotype was recorded many times. The chain is built from TRBV15 and TRBJ1-3; a weak D match, TRBD1 (6 bases). The CDR3 totals 14 residues. Germline values: CDR1 LNHNV, CDR2 YYDKDF (reference sequence). The V gene lost 5 bases and the J gene lost 0 bases, with 8 bases spanning the gap. CDR3: CATSLDSSGNTIYF. Here the CDR3 DNA reads TGTGCCACCAGCTTGGACAGCTCTGGAAACACCATATATTTT.

The chain recombines TRBV6-1 with TRBJ1-1; a weak D match, TRBD1 (6 bases). The CDR3 covers 11 residues. The V gene's germline CDR1 is MNHNS and CDR2 SASEGT. Trimming shortened V by 11 bases and J by 4 bases, and 11 bases separated the two germline ends. The CDR3: CAGQWGTEAFF. The CDR3 DNA follows: TGTGCCGGACAGTGGGGCACTGAAGCTTTCTTT.

Many counts were recorded for this clonotype. The chain has TRBV27 and TRBJ2-5; tentative D call: TRBD1 (6 bases). The germline V gene has CDR1 MNHEY and CDR2 SMNVEV (reference sequence). Deletions cut 0 bases from V and 5 bases from J, with 13 bases between. This CDR3 is built from 15 residues. Here the CDR3 DNA reads TGTGCCAGCAGTTTATCATGGTCCAGGGGTGAGACCCAGTACTTC. Amino acid sequence: CASSLSWSRGETQYF.

This clonotype showed up many times. V gene TRBV5-1 combines with J gene TRBJ2-7; possible D gene TRBD1, 6 bases. Trimming took 4 bases from V and 3 from J, leaving 17 bases between them. The CDR3 is 15 residues long. Germline values: CDR1 SGHRS, CDR2 YFSETQ. CDR3 in DNA: TGCGCCAGCAGCAGAACAGGGCTGGTATACTACGAGCAGTACTTC. Its translation: CASSRTGLVYYEQYF. Looking up the rest from reference TRBV5-1 and TRBJ2-7 gives the full variable domain: KAGVTQTPRYLIKTRGQQVTLSCSPISGHRSVSWYQQTPGQGLQFLFEYFSETQRNKGNFPGRFSGRQFSNSRSEMNVSTLELGDSALYLCASSRTGLVYYEQYFGPGTRLTVT.

The chain is built from TRBV20-1 and TRBJ1-1; D not certain. CDR3 size: 15 residues. Trimming left V 4 bases short and J 1 base short, with 16 bases between. The germline V gene has CDR1 DFQATT and CDR2 SNEGSKA (reference sequence). CDR3 sequence: CSAIRGSLKNTEAFF. As DNA, the CDR3 is TGCAGTGCTATAAGAGGGTCCCTGAAGAACACTGAAGCTTTCTTT.

In this sample, this clonotype turned up many times. As DNA, the CDR3 is TGCAGTGCTAGAGCTGGGAACTATGGCTACACCTTC. Its protein is CSARAGNYGYTF. The chain employs TRBV20-1 and TRBJ1-2, with unresolved D. Trimming pared 1 base from V and 2 bases from J, leaving 5 bases between. Per the germline V gene, CDR1 is DFQATT and CDR2 is SNEGSKA (reference sequence). This CDR3 is built from 12 residues.

The genes are TRBV25-1 and TRBJ2-5; no clear D. Germline V gene lookup returns CDR1 MGHDK and CDR2 SYGVNS. V was trimmed by 4 bases and J by 5 bases, leaving 11 bases between them. This CDR3 region has 13 residues. Written as DNA, the CDR3 is TGTGCCAGCAGTGGGCTTACATTGGAGACCCAGTACTTC. Encoded protein: CASSGLTLETQYF.

This clonotype came up a few times. The rearrangement links TRBV27 to TRBJ2-5; D ambiguous. The CDR3 totals 14 residues. Germline V gene data show CDR1 as MNHEY and CDR2 as SMNVEV (reference sequence). V lost 6 bases to trimming and J lost 2 bases, with 13 bases between them. This chain's CDR3 is CASSPGPGQETQYF. The CDR3 bases are TGTGCCAGCAGCCCCGGCCCTGGACAAGAGACCCAGTACTTC.

This clonotype has more than one count but fewer than ten. V usage is TRBV11-2 and J usage is TRBJ1-6; D remains unclear. This CDR3 is 13 amino acids long. Germline V CDR1 and CDR2: SGHAT, FQNNGV. V shed 5 bases and J shed 7 bases, with 9 bases lying between them. The CDR3 coding sequence is TGTGCCAGCAGCCAGACCCCAAATTCACCCCTCCACTTT. It codes for CASSQTPNSPLHF.

This clonotype was seen a handful of times. This sequence joins TRBV19 and TRBJ1-6; D gene uncertain. This CDR3 comprises 14 residues. The germline V gene encodes CDR1 LNHDA and CDR2 SQIVND (reference sequence). V dropped 5 bases and J dropped 13 bases, with 18 bases sitting between them. DNA of the CDR3: TGTGCCAGTAGTCCCCCCGTTGGAGGGATCCCCCTCCACTTT. Translating it yields CASSPPVGGIPLHF.

This clonotype came up a few times. The rearrangement uses TRBV20-1 and TRBJ2-5, with 8 bases matching TRBD1. CDR1 and CDR2 (germline): DFQATT, SNEGSKA (reference sequence). V lost 3 bases and J lost 2; bases outside the gene matches: 5. The CDR3 totals 14 residues. CDR3 sequence reads: CSASGTGLQETQYF. As DNA, the CDR3 is TGCAGTGCTAGTGGGACAGGACTTCAAGAGACCCAGTACTTC.

This chain uses TRBV20-1 with TRBJ2-5, with D unclear. In germline, CDR1 is DFQATT, CDR2 SNEGSKA (reference sequence). This CDR3 spans 12 amino acids. V shed 3 bases and J shed 0 bases, with 5 bases lying between them. The CDR3 reads CSASTDQETQYF. The CDR3 coding sequence is TGCAGTGCTAGTACGGACCAAGAGACCCAGTACTTC.

This clonotype was counted a single time. The rearrangement links TRBV11-2 to TRBJ2-2; either TRBD1 or TRBD2 may fit D (5 bases each). V lost 6 bases and J lost 2, with 13 bases in between. The CDR3 loop spans 15 amino acids. CDR1 is SGHAT and CDR2 is FQNNGV in the germline V gene. CDR3 loop: CASRDFGGNTGELFF. The CDR3 DNA follows: TGTGCCAGCAGAGATTTTGGGGGAAACACCGGGGAGCTGTTTTTT.

J is TRBJ2-5 and V is TRBV2, with TRBD2 as a possible D gene (6 bases). CDR1 is SNHLY and CDR2 is FYNNEI in the germline V gene. The germline V and J ends were trimmed by 6 bases and 1 base, with 9 bases remaining between them. The CDR3 length is 13 residues. The CDR3 DNA is TGTGCCAGCAGGGACGGGGGCCAAGAGACCCAGTACTTC. This encodes CASRDGGQETQYF.

This clonotype has ten or more counts. The V call is TRBV6-2 or TRBV6-3, the J call TRBJ2-5; D gene unclear. The CDR3 has 13 residues. The V gene's germline CDR1 is MNHEY and CDR2 SVGEGT. Trimming shortened V by 2 bases and J by 5 bases, and 9 bases separated the two germline ends. CDR3 sequence: CASSYMWGETQYF. CDR3 DNA: TGTGCCAGCAGTTACATGTGGGGTGAGACCCAGTACTTC.

This chain connects TRBV4-1 to TRBJ2-4, with TRBD2 matching over 13 bases. Germline loops: CDR1 MGHRA, CDR2 YSYEKL. The CDR3 consists of 16 residues. V shed 3 bases and J 7 bases; nucleotides not matched to a gene: 6. CDR3 nucleotides: TGCGCCAGCAGCCAGCCCGGGACTAGCGGGATGAACATTCAGTACTTC. Translation: CASSQPGTSGMNIQYF.

The table lists this clonotype with a few counts. This chain joins TRBV6-5 and TRBJ1-2, with D perhaps matching TRBD1 (6 bases). Germline V gene sequence: CDR1 MNHEY, CDR2 SVGAGI. The CDR3 contains 13 residues. Trimming left V 2 bases short and J 4 bases short, with 8 bases between. CDR3: CASSYKGGYGYTF. The CDR3 nucleotides are TGTGCCAGCAGTTACAAGGGGGGCTATGGCTACACCTTC.

The V call is TRBV6-1, the J call TRBJ1-2; D is unclear. V was shortened by 1 base and J by 0 bases, with 9 bases between the two germline ends. This CDR3 comprises 15 residues. The germline gives CDR1 MNHNS, CDR2 SASEGT. The CDR3, as DNA: TGTGCCAGCAGTGAAGGCAGACGGACTAACTATGGCTACACCTTC. Its protein is CASSEGRRTNYGYTF.

The rearrangement uses TRBV6-2 or TRBV6-3 and TRBJ1-5; no reliable D call. V was cut by 4 bases and J by 0 bases, with 10 bases left in between. The V gene's germline CDR1 is MNHEY and CDR2 SVGEGT. The CDR3 has 15 amino acids. The CDR3 coding sequence is TGTGCCAGCAGTTTTATGGCCGATAGCAATCAGCCCCAGCATTTT. This codes for CASSFMADSNQPQHF.

This clonotype was recorded at least ten times. One base away lies a much larger clone, so this may be a sequencing read error. Here the CDR3 DNA reads TGTGCCAGCAGCTTAAACAGGGGGCCCTACGAGCAGTACTTC. Its translation: CASSLNRGPYEQYF. The chain has TRBV11-2 and TRBJ2-7; 9 nucleotides align to TRBD1. The V and J ends lost 2 bases and 2 bases, in that order; junction bases with no gene match: 1. The germline V gene has CDR1 SGHAT and CDR2 FQNNGV. This CDR3 is built from 14 residues.

This clonotype appeared many times. The chain carries TRBV20-1 and TRBJ1-1; D gene unclear. V was shortened by 7 bases and J by 4 bases, with 16 bases between the two germline ends. The CDR3 is 13 amino acids. From germline, CDR1 is DFQATT and CDR2 SNEGSKA (reference sequence). CDR3 nucleotides: TGCAGTGGGCCTCAGGCGGGTGGCACTGAAGCTTTCTTT. It encodes CSGPQAGGTEAFF.